This is a list of T cell receptor beta chains from one sample in a study of CD8 T cells in Susac syndrome. TCRdb re-derived calls from the immunoSEQ multiplex PCR reads in MiXCR, one entry per CDR3 protein. The sample includes hundreds of thousands of distinct CDR3 sequences, around 83% of them seen just once. The sample taken for sequencing was CD8+ T cells from PBMCs. The receptors derive from a human donor with multiple sclerosis. Both conserved end residues are part of each CDR3. A D gene is named only where the DNA matches it firmly. Size tells how often a clone was seen (once, few, many) or the class of an expanded clone, and some rows leave it out.

TRBJ1-5 | - | TRBV3-1 | once | TGTGCCAGCAGCCAAAGCGACAGTTTCAATCAGCCCCAGCATTTT | CASSQSDSFNQPQHF
TRBJ1-2 | TRBD1 | TRBV30 | - | TGTGCCTGGAGTGTAGAGGGGGCGGGTTTAGAGTATGGCTACACCTTC | CAWSVEGAGLEYGYTF
TRBJ2-7 | - | TRBV30 | - | TGTGCCTGGAGGGGGGGGCTCGAGCAGTACTTC | CAWRGGLEQYF
TRBJ1-2 | TRBD1 | TRBV30 | - | TGTGCCTGGAGTGAGGGACAGCACTATGGCTACACCTTC | CAWSEGQHYGYTF
TRBJ2-5 | TRBD2 | TRBV4-2 | - | TGTGCCAGCAGCCTCGGGACTAGCGGGAGGCAAGAGACCCAGTACTTC | CASSLGTSGRQETQYF
TRBJ2-1 | - | TRBV19 | - | TGTGCCAGTAGATCGACTCCCATGGGGTTAAATGAGCAGTTCTTC | CASRSTPMGLNEQFF
TRBJ1-2 | - | TRBV13 | - | TGTGCCAGCAGCTTAGGCCCGATCTCATATGGCTACACCTTC | CASSLGPISYGYTF
TRBJ1-4 | - | TRBV12-5 | once | TGTGCTAGTGGTTTGGGCATTAATGAAAAACTGTTTTTT | CASGLGINEKLFF
TRBJ2-3 | TRBD2 | TRBV7-9 | - | TGTGCCAGCAGCCCGACTAGCGGGGACACAGATACGCAGTATTTT | CASSPTSGDTDTQYF
TRBJ2-1 | TRBD2 | TRBV28 | - | TGTGCCAGCAGTTTGTTAGGACTAGCGGGAGGGACCTACAATGAGCAGTTCTTC | CASSLLGLAGGTYNEQFF
TRBJ1-2 | - | TRBV29-1 | - | TGCAGCGCCGAGGGGACGGCCGGCGGCTACACCTTC | CSAEGTAGGYTF
TRBJ2-1 | - | TRBV5-4 | - | TGTGCCAGCAGAGCTCGAGGGGACCACAATGAGCAGTTCTTC | CASRARGDHNEQFF
TRBJ1-2 | TRBD1 | TRBV27 | - | TGTGCCAGCAGTTTATCGGGACAGGGGGCTGATAACTATGGCTACACCTTC | CASSLSGQGADNYGYTF
TRBJ2-7 | - | TRBV6-5 | - | TGTGCCAGCAGTTACTCGTGGTCGGACCGGGTCTACGAGCAGTACTTC | CASSYSWSDRVYEQYF
TRBJ2-3 | TRBD2 | TRBV3-1 | - | TGTGCCAGCGAGGGAGCGGGGGAAGAGGGAGATACGCAGTATTTT | CASEGAGEEGDTQYF
TRBJ2-7 | - | TRBV19 | - | TGTGCCAGTAGTCCCCAAGGGCCAACCGAGCAGTACTTC | CASSPQGPTEQYF
TRBJ1-5 | - | TRBV7-8 | - | TGTGCCAGCAGCCCCTGGGCCGGGAGCAATCAGCCCCAGCATTTT | CASSPWAGSNQPQHF
TRBJ1-5 | - | TRBV5-6 | - | TGTGCCAGCAGCGGACTCAATCAGCCCCAGCATTTT | CASSGLNQPQHF
TRBJ2-2 | - | TRBV19 | few | TGTGCCAGTAGTCCACATACCGCGAACACCGGGGAGCTGTTTTTT | CASSPHTANTGELFF
TRBJ1-2 | TRBD1 | TRBV12-3/TRBV12-4 | - | TGTGCCAGCAGCCTCGGGACAGCGTTCGGCTACACCTTC | CASSLGTAFGYTF
TRBJ2-2 | - | TRBV4-1 | - | TGCGCCAGCAGCCAAGACTCACAGGGGAACACCGGGGAGCTGTTTTTT | CASSQDSQGNTGELFF
TRBJ2-5 | TRBD2 | TRBV12-3/TRBV12-4 | - | TGTGCCAGCAGTTCCTGGACTAGCGGGAGCGGGGGGTACAAAGAGGCCCAGTACTTC | CASSSWTSGSGGYKEAQYF
TRBJ2-1 | - | TRBV10-2 | - | TGCGCCAGCAGTCCTCATATCAATGAGCAGTTCTTC | CASSPHINEQFF
TRBJ1-1 | TRBD1 | TRBV19 | - | TGTGCCAGTAGTGCCCGGGACAGGAAAGCTTTCTTT | CASSARDRKAFF
TRBJ2-7 | - | TRBV27 | once | TGTGCCAGCAGTTTATCCGCAGGGCCCCAAGTCGAGCAGTACTTC | CASSLSAGPQVEQYF
TRBJ2-7 | - | TRBV12-3/TRBV12-4 | - | TGTGCCAGCAGTTTGGGTGCAGGGGTTCGGGTGGGGCAGTACTTC | CASSLGAGVRVGQYF
TRBJ1-1 | - | TRBV12-3/TRBV12-4 | - | TGTGCCAGCAGTCCCACGGACCCCTCCGAAGCTTTCTTT | CASSPTDPSEAFF
TRBJ1-1 | - | TRBV14 | - | TGTGCCAGCAGCCAAGAGGGGGAACTACAACTGAACACTGAAGCTTTCTTT | CASSQEGELQLNTEAFF